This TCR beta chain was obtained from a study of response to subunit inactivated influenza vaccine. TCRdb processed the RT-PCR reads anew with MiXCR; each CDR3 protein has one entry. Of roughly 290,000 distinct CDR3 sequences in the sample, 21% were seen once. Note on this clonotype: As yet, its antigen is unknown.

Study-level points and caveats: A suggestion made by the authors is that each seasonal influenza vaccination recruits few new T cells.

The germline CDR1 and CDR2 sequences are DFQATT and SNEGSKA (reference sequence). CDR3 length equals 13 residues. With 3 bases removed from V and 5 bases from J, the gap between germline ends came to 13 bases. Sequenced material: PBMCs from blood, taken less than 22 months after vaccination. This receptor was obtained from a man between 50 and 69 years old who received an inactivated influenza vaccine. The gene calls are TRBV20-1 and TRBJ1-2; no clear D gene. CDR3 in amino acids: CSASREGRYGYTF. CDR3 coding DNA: TGCAGTGCTAGCCGAGAGGGAAGGTATGGCTACACCTTC.